This T cell receptor beta chain was sequenced in a study of beta chain features in type 1 diabetes. The length of the CDR3 is 12 residues. Germline CDR1 reads SQVTM; CDR2 reads ANQGSEA. V was clipped by 7 bases and J by 5 bases; unmatched bases: 7. A single count supports this clone. What it binds is unknown. The entirety of the isolated RNA underwent reverse transcription, so expressed TCRB transcripts were sequenced. Profiling relied on immunoSEQ multiplex PCR, and the TCRdb table lists in-frame clones only, not all of them. The sample carries nearly 250,000 clones, approximately 70% recorded once. Study-level findings and limits: Whatever favoring of shorter templates PCR might show would apply equally to patients and controls. Since sequencing was performed on cDNA, cells with high TCR expression could be over-represented. TCRB rearrangement may or may not be influenced by HLA type; here this remained unresolved.

The specimen was naive CD4+ T cells from blood. The clonotype originates from a man aged 30-40 years in good health. The V and J genes are TRBV29-1 and TRBJ2-7; TRBD1 agrees at 8 bases. The CDR3 protein is CSANRGRHEQYF. CDR3 nucleotide sequence: TGCAGCGCTAACAGGGGGAGACACGAGCAGTACTTC.